The TCR beta chain under discussion was sequenced for a study of identical twins. Each cDNA held unique molecular identifiers, and template switching gave it a universal primer site. TCRdb analysed the 5' RACE reads with MiXCR anew, one entry per CDR3 protein. Among about 550,000 distinct CDR3 sequences, about a fifth were seen once, and the ten largest hold approximately 0.52%. Notes on the study in general: In monozygotic twins, models underestimated the sharing of out-of-frame TCR alpha.

The CDR3 consists of 13 residues. The V end was cut by 5 bases, the J end by 7 bases, with 11 bases between. Germline V gene data show CDR1 as LNHNV and CDR2 as YYDKDF (reference sequence). This clonotype has a handful of counts. Its antigen is unknown. Separately, the same data were catalogued under a study of yellow fever vaccine responses in identical twins.

The gene calls are TRBV15 and TRBJ1-4; the D gene is possibly TRBD1 (6 bases). Sequencing was performed on CD4+ T cells sorted from blood. The clonotype was recovered from a woman between 18 and 29 years old in good health. The DNA for the CDR3 is TGTGCCACCAGCCCCAGGGGAGGTGAAAAACTGTTTTTT. Amino acids: CATSPRGGEKLFF.